These 10 T cell receptor beta chains were sequenced from one sample in a study of identical twins. TCRdb reanalysed the 5' RACE reads using MiXCR and keeps one entry per CDR3 protein. The profile shows about 1.7 million distinct CDR3 sequences, more than 30% of them singletons. Sequenced: cord blood. Receptor source: a newborn girl in good health.

CDR3 DNA sequence: TGTGCCAGCAGCCCCTTTGGGGTAGCGGGAGAAGAGACCCAGTACTTC. It is translated as CASSPFGVAGEETQYF. V usage is TRBV13 and J usage is TRBJ2-5, with 9 bases identical to TRBD2. V shed 5 bases and J 3 bases; nucleotides not matched to a gene: 10. Germline CDR1 reads PRHDT; CDR2 reads FYEKMQ (reference sequence). The CDR3 runs 16 residues. Using reference TRBV13 and TRBJ2-5 for the parts outside the CDR3, the full variable domain is AAGVIQSPRHLIKEKRETATLKCYPIPRHDTVYWYQQGPGQDPQFLISFYEKMQSDKGSIPDRFSAQQFSDYHSELNMSSLELGDSALYFCASSPFGVAGEETQYFGPGTRLLVL.

The sample holds a few counts of this clonotype. The chain has TRBV14 and TRBJ2-1; 11 bases agree with TRBD2. V lost 1 base to trimming and J lost 8 bases; unmatched junction nucleotides: 4. Per the germline V gene, CDR1 is SGHDN and CDR2 is FVKESK. The CDR3 covers 15 residues. The CDR3 loop is CASSQALAGGDEQFF. The CDR3 DNA reads TGTGCCAGCAGCCAAGCGCTAGCGGGGGGTGATGAGCAGTTCTTC.

CDR3 DNA sequence: TGCAGTGCTAGAGCCGGGACTAGCGGGGGCTACGAGCAGTACTTC. It is translated as CSARAGTSGGYEQYF. This chain joins TRBV20-1 and TRBJ2-7; 14 bases agree with TRBD2. V lost 1 base, J lost 3 bases, and 2 bases stayed unmatched. Germline values: CDR1 DFQATT, CDR2 SNEGSKA (reference sequence). The CDR3 consists of 15 residues.

This chain links TRBV5-6 with TRBJ2-7; possible D gene TRBD1, 5 bases. The germline gives CDR1 SGHDT, CDR2 YYEEEE. The CDR3 is 16 residues long. Trimming removed 4 bases from V and 3 bases from J, with 20 bases in between. The CDR3 region has the DNA TGTGCCAGCAGCCTGCACGCCGAGACAGTTGTCTACGAGCAGTACTTC. It specifies CASSLHAETVVYEQYF.

For this clonotype: With a much larger clone just one base away, this may be a read error. The chain recombines TRBV10-3 with TRBJ1-2; D uncertain. Per the germline V gene, CDR1 is ENHRY and CDR2 is SYGVKD. Trimming shortened V by 3 bases and J by 2 bases, and 4 bases separated the two germline ends. This CDR3 spans 12 amino acids. The CDR3 reads CAISEKNYGYTF. CDR3 nucleotides: TGTGCCATCAGTGAAAAAAACTATGGCTACACCTTC.

This clonotype came up a few times. This sequence joins TRBV28 and TRBJ1-4; 7 bases are a match to TRBD1. Germline trimming cut 6 bases from V and 11 bases from J; bases unmatched to any gene: 15. This CDR3 region has 15 residues. The germline V gene has CDR1 MDHEN and CDR2 SYDVKM. The CDR3 DNA is TGTGCCAGCAGAGAACGGACAGGCAGGGGGGAGAAACTGTTTTTT. Amino acids: CASRERTGRGEKLFF.

The CDR3 nucleotides are TGTGCCAGCGGCCCTATCGGGAATGAAAAACTGTTTTTT. Residues: CASGPIGNEKLFF. J is TRBJ1-4 and V is TRBV28; D not certain. The V gene lost 8 bases and the J gene lost 5 bases, with 12 bases spanning the gap. Germline CDR1 reads MDHEN; CDR2 reads SYDVKM. The CDR3 has 13 amino acids. The complete variable domain, with remaining parts taken from reference TRBV28 and TRBJ1-4, reads DVKVTQSSRYLVKRTGEKVFLECVQDMDHENMFWYRQDPGLGLRLIYFSYDVKMKEKGDIPEGYSVSREKKERFSLILESASTNQTSMYLCASGPIGNEKLFFGSGTQLSVL.

Note on this clonotype: This may come from a read error, since a much larger clone is one base off. The chain joins TRBV2 to TRBJ2-5; D perhaps matches TRBD2 (5 bases). The V end lost 4 bases, the J end lost 11 bases, and 11 bases lay between the germline ends. The CDR3 runs to 11 residues. The germline gives CDR1 SNHLY, CDR2 FYNNEI. CDR3 bases: TGTGCCAGCAGTGGGGAGTACGGGCAGTACTTC. Amino acid sequence: CASSGEYGQYF.

Only a few counts were recorded for this clonotype. The V gene is TRBV18, the J gene TRBJ2-3; no definite D call. CDR3 length: 13 residues. V was pared by 2 bases and J by 4 bases, with 7 bases between. In germline, CDR1 is KGHSH, CDR2 LQKENI. CDR3 DNA: TGTGCCAGCTCACCATCCACAGCAGATACGCAGTATTTT. This encodes CASSPSTADTQYF.

The chain carries TRBV12-3 or TRBV12-4 and TRBJ2-3; TRBD2 aligns across 7 bases. The CDR3 extends over 15 amino acids. After removal of 5 bases from V and 3 bases from J, the junction contained 8 bases not matched to a gene. The CDR3 here is CASSPGAGVTDTQYF. The CDR3 region has the DNA TGTGCCAGCAGTCCCGGGGCGGGGGTTACAGATACGCAGTATTTT.